The 28 T cell receptor beta chains below were found in one sample sequenced in a study of graft-versus-host responses after intestinal transplantation (dated by TCRdb to about 2021). The library was obtained by the immunoSEQ multiplex PCR assay. TCRdb's version of the immuneACCESS table is confined to in-frame rearrangements and falls short of the full clone set. An unresolved V gene accounts for under half of the shortfall where checked; the remainder is of unknown origin. The table for this sample lists 90,000 to 95,000 clones; under 95% of them were counted only once. Under 6.5% of the sample rests with the top ten. Interpreted using the paper, the time point label stands for: cells obtained before transplantation from donor or recipient. The antigens for these receptors are not known. Sequenced here: unstimulated CD8+ T cells sorted from spleen or lymph node cells, sampled before intestinal transplant. The receptors were sampled from a human donor who received an intestinal transplant.

The chain links TRBV6-5 to TRBJ1-1; 8 bases line up with TRBD1. The CDR3 totals 15 residues. V lost 5 bases to trimming and J lost 1 base; unmatched junction nucleotides: 6. The germline gives CDR1 MNHEY, CDR2 SVGAGI. The CDR3 here is CASSRYGQGNTEAFF. DNA of the CDR3: TGTGCCAGCAGTCGGTACGGACAGGGGAACACTGAAGCTTTCTTT.

The chain uses TRBV9 and TRBJ2-1; D not resolved. The germline V and J ends were trimmed by 0 bases and 9 bases, with 13 bases remaining between them. Germline values: CDR1 SGDLS, CDR2 YYNGEE. The CDR3 contains 14 residues. The CDR3 spells CASSVAGHLGEQFF. DNA of the CDR3: TGTGCCAGCAGCGTAGCTGGCCACCTGGGTGAGCAGTTCTTC.

The chain uses TRBV4-2 and TRBJ2-2; 10 nucleotides match TRBD2. From germline, CDR1 is LGHNA and CDR2 YNFKEQ. The CDR3 covers 17 residues. Germline trimming cut 0 bases from V and 1 base from J; bases unmatched to any gene: 2. CDR3 in amino acids: CASSQEIAGGNTGELFF. The CDR3 DNA sequence: TGTGCCAGCAGCCAAGAAATAGCGGGGGGGAACACCGGGGAGCTGTTTTTT.

The chain carries TRBV5-1 and TRBJ2-7; maybe TRBD2 (5 bases). The length of the CDR3 is 14 residues. V was pared by 5 bases and J by 1 base, with 13 bases between. Germline V gives CDR1 SGHRS, CDR2 YFSETQ. The CDR3 is CASRAGPGSYEQYF. The DNA for the CDR3 is TGCGCCAGCAGGGCGGGTCCTGGATCCTACGAGCAGTACTTC.

This sequence joins TRBV9 and TRBJ1-2; D possibly corresponds to TRBD1 (5 bases). Germline V gene sequence: CDR1 SGDLS, CDR2 YYNGEE. V was cut by 3 bases and J by 4 bases, with 16 bases left in between. The length of the CDR3 is 15 residues. For the CDR3, the DNA is TGTGCCAGCAGCGGTATATCAGGGCTCACCTATGGCTACACCTTC. Translating it yields CASSGISGLTYGYTF.

The chain links TRBV5-1 to TRBJ2-7, with 9 bases that match TRBD2. The ends lost 3 bases at V and 3 bases at J; junction bases unmatched: 4. The CDR3 consists of 14 residues. Per germline, CDR1 SGHRS and CDR2 YFSETQ. The CDR3 sequence is CASSWTSANYEQYF. The CDR3 DNA reads as TGCGCCAGCAGCTGGACTAGCGCGAACTACGAGCAGTACTTC.

The chain combines TRBV28 with TRBJ1-3, with 7 nucleotides matching TRBD1. The CDR3 is 20 amino acids. After removal of 5 bases from V and 1 base from J, the junction contained 20 bases not matched to a gene. CDR1 and CDR2 from the germline V gene are MDHEN and SYDVKM. CDR3 amino acids: CASSTQTGTERITSGNTIYF. The CDR3 DNA follows: TGTGCCAGCAGTACGCAAACCGGGACAGAAAGGATCACGTCTGGAAACACCATATATTTT.

The rearrangement uses TRBV11-2 and TRBJ2-7; no firm D call. V shed 0 bases and J shed 1 base, with 7 bases lying between them. The CDR3 has 14 amino acids. The V gene's germline CDR1 is SGHAT and CDR2 FQNNGV. CDR3 bases: TGTGCCAGCAGCTTAGAGGTAGATTCCTACGAGCAGTACTTC. It encodes CASSLEVDSYEQYF.

The chain links TRBV6-5 to TRBJ2-2; a weak D match, TRBD2 (5 bases). Germline-derived CDR1 and CDR2 are MNHEY and SVGAGI. This CDR3 spans 14 amino acids. V lost 2 bases to trimming and J lost 4 bases, with 8 bases between them. CDR3: CASSYGGFTGELFF. The CDR3 region has the DNA TGTGCCAGCAGTTACGGAGGATTCACCGGGGAGCTGTTTTTT.

The chain employs TRBV11-2 and TRBJ2-3; no clear D. V was shortened by 0 bases and J by 4 bases, with 2 bases between the two germline ends. The CDR3 spans 12 residues. Germline V gives CDR1 SGHAT, CDR2 FQNNGV. The DNA of the CDR3 is TGTGCCAGCAGCTTAGATCCAGATACGCAGTATTTT. Translated: CASSLDPDTQYF.

This sequence joins TRBV27 and TRBJ2-1, with TRBD2 as a possible D gene (6 bases). Germline V gene sequence: CDR1 MNHEY, CDR2 SMNVEV (reference sequence). Trimming pared 7 bases from V and 5 bases from J, leaving 12 bases between. CDR3 length: 13 residues. CDR3 sequence: CASTFSGDNEQFF. For the CDR3, the DNA is TGTGCCAGCACCTTTAGCGGAGACAATGAGCAGTTCTTC.

This rearrangement joins TRBV6-1 to TRBJ2-5; tentative D call: TRBD2 (6 bases). The V gene lost 2 bases and the J gene lost 7 bases, with 23 bases spanning the gap. Germline CDR1 is MNHNS and CDR2 is SASEGT. This CDR3 region has 17 residues. CDR3 nucleotide sequence: TGTGCCAGCAGTGAATTTGCCGCCCCGGGAGAAAGGATGACCCAGTACTTC. The encoded protein is CASSEFAAPGERMTQYF.

In this sample, this clone turned up a few times. The chain carries TRBV6-1 and TRBJ1-3; D ambiguous. Trimming took off 8 bases at V and 0 bases at J, with 5 bases between the two ends. The CDR3 extends over 12 amino acids. Germline lookup yields CDR1 MNHNS and CDR2 SASEGT. The CDR3 bases are TGTGCCAGCGCGATCTCTGGAAACACCATATATTTT. Its protein is CASAISGNTIYF.

This clone was found once. This chain links TRBV4-1 with TRBJ2-3; 10 nucleotides align to TRBD2. Germline lookup yields CDR1 MGHRA and CDR2 YSYEKL. Trimming cost V 2 bases and J 6 bases; bases outside gene matches: 11. The CDR3 sequence is 17 residues long. The CDR3 DNA reads TGCGCCAGCAGCCAAAAGCCTAGCGGGGGAGGGGTGGATACGCAGTATTTT. Translation: CASSQKPSGGGVDTQYF.

V and J are TRBV7-9 and TRBJ2-7; no clear D. The CDR3 consists of 13 residues. CDR1 and CDR2 (germline): SEHNR, FQNEAQ (reference sequence). V was shortened by 5 bases and J by 7 bases, with 15 bases between the two germline ends. CDR3 in amino acids: CASSPPDGREQYF. CDR3 nucleotides: TGTGCCAGCAGCCCGCCGGATGGTCGGGAGCAGTACTTC.

J is TRBJ2-5 and V is TRBV28; 8 positions agree with TRBD1. V shed 5 bases and J 4 bases; nucleotides not matched to a gene: 6. The CDR3 covers 14 residues. Germline CDR1 is MDHEN and CDR2 is SYDVKM. The CDR3 nucleotides read TGTGCCAGCAGTCCCGGACAGGGCCTAGAGACCCAGTACTTC. Amino acid sequence: CASSPGQGLETQYF.

The V gene is TRBV15, the J gene TRBJ2-3; possibly TRBD2 for D (6 bases). Trimming stripped 2 bases from V and 1 base from J, with 7 bases between. Per the germline V gene, CDR1 is LNHNV and CDR2 is YYDKDF (reference sequence). This CDR3 has 14 amino acids. CDR3 region: CATSRWGGTDTQYF. The CDR3 DNA reads as TGTGCCACCAGCAGATGGGGGGGCACAGATACGCAGTATTTT.

This clone was seen only a few times. V usage is TRBV14 and J usage is TRBJ2-4; 10 bases are a match to TRBD2. The germline CDR1 and CDR2 sequences are SGHDN and FVKESK. V shed 1 base, J shed 1 base, and the junction held 1 base outside the gene matches. This CDR3 region has 16 residues. The CDR3 loop is CASSQASGGAKNIQYF. DNA for the CDR3: TGTGCCAGCAGCCAAGCTAGCGGGGGTGCCAAAAACATTCAGTACTTC.

V gene TRBV10-3 combines with J gene TRBJ1-2; TRBD1 is a possible D gene (5 bases). Germline loops: CDR1 ENHRY, CDR2 SYGVKD. The CDR3 has 15 residues. V gave up 6 bases and J gave up 3 bases, with 17 bases separating them. This CDR3 is CAIRDLRAAYYGYTF. As DNA, the CDR3 is TGTGCCATCAGAGACCTCAGGGCCGCCTACTATGGCTACACCTTC.

The gene calls are TRBV28 and TRBJ2-7; TRBD1 matches 7 bases. The germline gives CDR1 MDHEN, CDR2 SYDVKM. The CDR3 has 16 amino acids. The V and J ends lost 6 bases and 3 bases, in that order; junction bases with no gene match: 14. CDR3 sequence reads: CASSVLDRESFYEQYF. CDR3 nucleotide sequence: TGTGCCAGCAGCGTTCTCGACAGGGAATCGTTCTACGAGCAGTACTTC. Combining the CDR3 with reference TRBV28 and TRBJ2-7 gives the whole variable domain DVKVTQSSRYLVKRTGEKVFLECVQDMDHENMFWYRQDPGLGLRLIYFSYDVKMKEKGDIPEGYSVSREKKERFSLILESASTNQTSMYLCASSVLDRESFYEQYFGPGTRLTVT.

The J gene is TRBJ2-7, the V gene TRBV6-5; 10 bases fit TRBD2. Germline CDR1 is MNHEY and CDR2 is SVGAGI. The CDR3 has 14 residues. Losses at the gene ends were 10 bases for V and 3 bases for J; bases not matched to a gene: 9. The CDR3 spells CATSSGSQFYEQYF. For the CDR3, the DNA is TGTGCCACCTCTAGCGGGAGCCAGTTCTACGAGCAGTACTTC.

The chain recombines TRBV6-6 with TRBJ2-7; 13 bases line up with TRBD2. The CDR3 spans 15 residues. Trimming cost V 6 bases and J 2 bases; bases outside gene matches: 4. Germline V gives CDR1 MNHNY, CDR2 SVGAGI (reference sequence). CDR3 sequence: CASRAGLAGPYEQYF. The CDR3 DNA sequence: TGTGCCAGCAGGGCGGGACTAGCGGGGCCCTACGAGCAGTACTTC.

The chain joins TRBV14 to TRBJ2-1; D might be TRBD2 (5 bases). The CDR3 is 16 amino acids. Per the germline V gene, CDR1 is SGHDN and CDR2 is FVKESK. V lost 4 bases, J lost 5 bases, and 18 bases lay in between. CDR3 residues: CASSLRIWWRDNEQFF. CDR3 in DNA: TGTGCCAGCAGCCTTAGGATCTGGTGGCGGGACAATGAGCAGTTCTTC.

The V and J genes are TRBV7-6 and TRBJ2-7, with D tentatively TRBD1 or TRBD2 (5 bases each). Germline V CDR1 and CDR2: SGHVS, FNYEAQ. V was shortened by 3 bases and J by 1 base, with 7 bases between the two germline ends. The CDR3 contains 13 residues. The CDR3 sequence: CASSFGGSYEQYF. In DNA form, the CDR3 reads TGTGCCAGCAGCTTTGGGGGATCCTACGAGCAGTACTTC. Drawing the rest from reference TRBV7-6 and TRBJ2-7, the complete variable domain is GAGVSQSPRYKVTKRGQDVALRCDPISGHVSLYWYRQALGQGPEFLTYFNYEAQQDKSGLPNDRFSAERPEGSISTLTIQRTEQRDSAMYRCASSFGGSYEQYFGPGTRLTVT.

The chain is built from TRBV13 and TRBJ1-3; D is unclear. Per germline, CDR1 PRHDT and CDR2 FYEKMQ (reference sequence). Trimming took 5 bases from V and 8 from J, leaving 16 bases between them. This CDR3 is built from 14 residues. CDR3 nucleotides: TGTGCCAGCAGCAAACACGGATTTGTGGACACCATATATTTT. Its translation: CASSKHGFVDTIYF.

The chain is built from TRBV6-1 and TRBJ1-1; D is ambiguous. The CDR3 is 18 amino acids. Germline CDR1 and CDR2: MNHNS and SASEGT. The V end was cut by 2 bases, the J end by 3 bases, with 22 bases between. The CDR3 DNA follows: TGTGCCAGCAGTGAACGGTCCATGGTCGGGGTAGATCACACTGAAGCTTTCTTT. It translates to CASSERSMVGVDHTEAFF.

The chain joins TRBV6-5 to TRBJ2-7, with D perhaps given as TRBD1 or TRBD2 (5 bases each). Germline lookup yields CDR1 MNHEY and CDR2 SVGAGI. Trimming took 6 bases from V and 2 from J, leaving 17 bases between them. This CDR3 is built from 15 residues. CDR3 DNA: TGTGCCAGCAGCCAGGGACCCACCTACCCCTACGAGCAGTACTTC. Protein sequence: CASSQGPTYPYEQYF.

The chain recombines TRBV30 with TRBJ2-7, with D maybe TRBD1 (6 bases). The CDR3 totals 15 residues. V was trimmed by 3 bases and J by 0 bases, leaving 15 bases between them. Per germline, CDR1 GTSNPN and CDR2 SVGIG (reference sequence). CDR3 in DNA: TGTGCCTGGAGAATTAGGGGGTACCCCTCCTACGAGCAGTACTTC. It translates to CAWRIRGYPSYEQYF.